These T cell receptor beta chains were read from a single sample in a study of T cell responses to AZD1222 COVID-19 vaccine. Data came from immunoSEQ multiplex PCR; TCRdb stores just in-frame clones and leaves some out. Here the sample spans approximately 100,000 clones, just over 90% being singletons. The material sequenced was peripheral blood, taken on day 0 of AZD1222 vaccination. Receptor source: an adult in good health. CDR3s include the opening cysteine and the closing phenylalanine or tryptophan. The order of the fields is clone size, V gene, D gene, J gene, CDR3 protein, CDR3 DNA. The D gene is left open where the match is weak. Where a row states a size, it is once, few, many or the class of an expanded clone; other rows omit it.

size: .; V: TRBV30; D: .; J: TRBJ1-5; CDR3: CAWSGGLGQINQPQHF; DNA: TGTGCCTGGAGTGGGGGACTCGGACAGATCAATCAGCCCCAGCATTTT
size: .; V: TRBV5-1; D: .; J: TRBJ2-5; CDR3: CASSLGGEETQYF; DNA: TGCGCCAGCAGCTTGGGTGGGGAAGAGACCCAGTACTTC
size: .; V: TRBV27; D: .; J: TRBJ2-1; CDR3: CASKAPYNEQFF; DNA: TGTGCCAGCAAAGCGCCCTACAATGAGCAGTTCTTC
size: .; V: TRBV19; D: .; J: TRBJ1-5; CDR3: CASSLRGRNQPQHF; DNA: TGTGCCAGTAGTCTTAGGGGTCGCAATCAGCCCCAGCATTTT
size: .; V: TRBV21-1; D: .; J: TRBJ1-2; CDR3: CASSSRAPNDYGYTF; DNA: TGTGCCAGCAGCAGTCGCGCCCCAAATGACTATGGCTACACCTTC
size: once; V: TRBV29-1; D: TRBD1; J: TRBJ1-2; CDR3: CSVEQGAGGYTF; DNA: TGCAGCGTTGAACAGGGGGCGGGTGGCTACACCTTC
size: .; V: TRBV4-2; D: TRBD1; J: TRBJ2-7; CDR3: CASSLGQAPYEQYF; DNA: TGTGCCAGCAGCCTGGGACAGGCTCCCTACGAGCAGTACTTC
size: .; V: TRBV7-2; D: .; J: TRBJ2-6; CDR3: CASSHQGASGANVLTF; DNA: TGTGCCAGCAGCCATCAAGGGGCCTCTGGGGCCAACGTCCTGACTTTC
size: .; V: TRBV5-1; D: .; J: TRBJ2-5; CDR3: CASSLLGGGLQETQYF; DNA: TGCGCCAGCAGCTTGTTAGGGGGGGGTCTCCAAGAGACCCAGTACTTC
size: once; V: TRBV19; D: .; J: TRBJ1-2; CDR3: CATPGRGDYGYTF; DNA: TGTGCCACCCCCGGGCGGGGAGACTATGGCTACACCTTC
size: .; V: TRBV3-1/TRBV3-2; D: .; J: TRBJ2-7; CDR3: CASSLGHIYEQYF; DNA: TGTGCCAGCAGCCTGGGACACATCTACGAGCAGTACTTC
size: .; V: TRBV19; D: .; J: TRBJ2-7; CDR3: CASRGRDYEQYF; DNA: TGTGCCAGTAGAGGCAGGGACTACGAGCAGTACTTC
size: .; V: TRBV7-9; D: TRBD1; J: TRBJ2-7; CDR3: CASSRAGTGGPSSYEQYF; DNA: TGTGCCAGCAGCCGCGCGGGGACAGGGGGCCCTAGCTCCTACGAGCAGTACTTC
size: .; V: TRBV7-9; D: TRBD1; J: TRBJ2-4; CDR3: CASSLGATGGAVKNIQYF; DNA: TGTGCCAGCAGCTTAGGAGCGACAGGGGGTGCCGTCAAAAACATTCAGTACTTC
size: .; V: TRBV6-5; D: .; J: TRBJ2-7; CDR3: CAVLWGNEQYF; DNA: TGTGCCGTCCTGTGGGGGAACGAGCAGTACTTC
size: .; V: TRBV4-3; D: TRBD1; J: TRBJ1-2; CDR3: CASSQGDRGVGYGYTF; DNA: TGCGCCAGCAGCCAAGGGGACAGGGGAGTGGGCTATGGCTACACCTTC
size: .; V: TRBV10-3; D: .; J: TRBJ1-2; CDR3: CAISEQNYGYTF; DNA: TGTGCCATCAGTGAACAGAACTATGGCTACACCTTC
size: .; V: TRBV7-8; D: .; J: TRBJ1-5; CDR3: CASSLARSSNQPQHF; DNA: TGTGCCAGCAGCTTAGCCCGGAGTAGCAATCAGCCCCAGCATTTT
size: .; V: TRBV7-3; D: TRBD2; J: TRBJ2-7; CDR3: CASSTTSGTGEQYF; DNA: TGTGCCAGCAGCACGACTAGCGGGACTGGCGAGCAGTACTTC
size: .; V: TRBV28; D: TRBD1; J: TRBJ2-7; CDR3: CASSLGTDVYEQYF; DNA: TGTGCCAGCAGTTTAGGGACAGACGTCTACGAGCAGTACTTC
size: .; V: TRBV3-1/TRBV3-2; D: TRBD1; J: TRBJ1-6; CDR3: CASSQGQGSPLHF; DNA: TGTGCCAGCAGCCAGGGACAGGGTTCACCCCTCCACTTT
size: .; V: TRBV6-5; D: .; J: TRBJ2-7; CDR3: CASSYSGGQRSREQYF; DNA: TGTGCCAGCAGTTACTCCGGGGGACAGCGAAGCCGCGAGCAGTACTTC
size: .; V: TRBV3-1/TRBV3-2; D: .; J: TRBJ1-5; CDR3: CASSSTGFAQHF; DNA: TGTGCCAGCAGCTCTACAGGATTCGCCCAGCATTTT
size: .; V: TRBV20-1; D: .; J: TRBJ2-7; CDR3: CSAVQLYEQYF; DNA: TGCAGTGCTGTTCAACTCTACGAGCAGTACTTC
size: .; V: TRBV5-1; D: TRBD2; J: TRBJ2-7; CDR3: CASSLALADPYEQYF; DNA: TGCGCCAGCAGCTTGGCCCTAGCGGACCCCTACGAGCAGTACTTC
size: .; V: TRBV11-2; D: TRBD2; J: TRBJ2-7; CDR3: CASSSGLAGGRSSYEQYF; DNA: TGTGCCAGCAGCTCAGGACTAGCGGGGGGCCGGAGCTCCTACGAGCAGTACTTC
size: .; V: TRBV4-1; D: TRBD1; J: TRBJ2-5; CDR3: CASSRIGTGGQETQYF; DNA: TGCGCCAGCAGCCGGATAGGGACAGGGGGCCAGGAGACCCAGTACTTC
size: .; V: TRBV19; D: .; J: TRBJ1-4; CDR3: CASSPTTTNEKLFF; DNA: TGTGCCAGTAGTCCGACAACAACTAATGAAAAACTGTTTTTT
size: .; V: TRBV3-1/TRBV3-2; D: TRBD1; J: TRBJ1-5; CDR3: CASSQGQGIWQPQHF; DNA: TGTGCCAGCAGCCAAGGACAGGGTATATGGCAGCCCCAGCATTTT
size: .; V: TRBV7-2; D: TRBD2; J: TRBJ2-5; CDR3: CASSPPLLASGGAKTQYF; DNA: TGTGCCAGCAGTCCCCCCTTGCTGGCTAGCGGGGGGGCTAAGACCCAGTACTTC
size: .; V: TRBV14; D: TRBD2; J: TRBJ2-2; CDR3: CASSQDRGAGELFF; DNA: TGTGCCAGCAGCCAAGATCGGGGGGCCGGGGAGCTGTTTTTT
size: .; V: TRBV19; D: .; J: TRBJ1-5; CDR3: CASSRDIYSNQPQHF; DNA: TGTGCCAGTAGTAGGGACATTTATAGCAATCAGCCCCAGCATTTT
size: .; V: TRBV7-9; D: .; J: TRBJ1-5; CDR3: CASSSQVNQPQHF; DNA: TGTGCCAGCAGCTCCCAGGTCAATCAGCCCCAGCATTTT
size: .; V: TRBV6-1; D: .; J: TRBJ1-5; CDR3: CASSEIDSGQPQHF; DNA: TGTGCCAGCAGTGAAATCGATTCGGGGCAGCCCCAGCATTTT
size: few; V: TRBV5-5; D: .; J: TRBJ1-5; CDR3: CASSLGIGNQPQHF; DNA: TGTGCCAGCAGCTTGGGGATTGGTAATCAGCCCCAGCATTTT
size: .; V: TRBV6-5; D: .; J: TRBJ2-7; CDR3: CASSPGGGGLYEQYF; DNA: TGTGCCAGCAGCCCGGGAGGAGGGGGTTTATACGAGCAGTACTTC
size: .; V: TRBV7-2; D: TRBD1; J: TRBJ2-3; CDR3: CASSSGQGNTDTQYF; DNA: TGTGCCAGCAGCTCGGGACAGGGGAACACAGATACGCAGTATTTT
size: once; V: TRBV20-1; D: .; J: TRBJ2-2; CDR3: CSATRDWELFF; DNA: TGCAGTGCCACCCGGGATTGGGAGCTGTTTTTT
size: .; V: TRBV7-7; D: .; J: TRBJ1-4; CDR3: CASSLAPHEKLFF; DNA: TGTGCTAGCAGCTTAGCCCCCCATGAAAAACTGTTTTTT
size: once; V: TRBV6-5; D: TRBD1; J: TRBJ1-1; CDR3: CASRGGQGAGTEAFF; DNA: TGTGCCAGCAGAGGAGGACAGGGGGCTGGCACTGAAGCTTTCTTT